The TCR beta chain under discussion was sequenced for a study of OX40 agonist ivuxolimab in advanced cancers. Across the study: Given to patients was ivuxolimab, an agonistic anti-OX40 (CD134) antibody. People who had prior anti-PD-1, anti-PD-L1 or anti-CTLA-4 therapy could take part, and less than 50% had some. Three patients, one with hepatocellular carcinoma and two with cutaneous melanoma, responded partially. Broader study findings: Averaged across samples, CD8+ T cells carried more expanded clones than CD4+ did.

As regards this clone: Its cognate antigen is unknown.

V gave up 0 bases and J gave up 0 bases, with 13 bases separating them. The germline gives CDR1 SGHDT, CDR2 YYEEEE. The CDR3 loop spans 17 amino acids. Profiled with immunoSEQ multiplex PCR; TCRdb holds only in-frame clones, not every one. The profile covers tens of thousands of clones, with around 82% appearing a single time and about 4.6% taken by the ten largest. This receptor was taken from an adult with an advanced solid tumor such as melanoma, head and neck, liver or kidney cancer. This material consisted of CD4+ or CD8+ T cells sorted from blood, taken in a trial of the OX40 agonist ivuxolimab. The rearrangement links TRBV5-6 to TRBJ2-1; D call uncertain. The DNA for the CDR3 is TGTGCCAGCAGCTTGGTGTTAGCAGTTAGCTCCTACAATGAGCAGTTCTTC. Protein product: CASSLVLAVSSYNEQFF. Combining the CDR3 with reference TRBV5-6 and TRBJ2-1 gives the whole variable domain DAGVTQSPTHLIKTRGQQVTLRCSPKSGHDTVSWYQQALGQGPQFIFQYYEEEERQRGNFPDRFSGHQFPNYSSELNVNALLLGDSALYLCASSLVLAVSSYNEQFFGPGTRLTVL.